The 10 T cell receptor beta chains reported below all come from one sample, sequenced in a study of blood T cell repertoires in COVID-19. Profiling relied on immunoSEQ multiplex PCR, and the TCRdb table lists in-frame clones only, not all of them. The sample consists of roughly 220,000 clones, about 87% of them appearing once. Source material: PBMCs or T cells enriched from blood (not recorded which). All receptors derive from a woman aged 25 to 39 who had recovered from COVID-19.

The rearrangement joins TRBV7-8 to TRBJ1-5, with D perhaps matching TRBD1 (5 bases). CDR1 is SGHVS and CDR2 is FQNEAQ in the germline V gene. This CDR3 contains 12 residues. The V and J ends lost 5 bases and 6 bases respectively, with 8 bases between them. CDR3 sequence: CASSPGGQPQHF. The CDR3, as DNA: TGTGCCAGCAGCCCCGGGGGTCAGCCCCAGCATTTT.

The chain joins TRBV9 to TRBJ2-3, with D possibly TRBD1 on 5 matching bases. Germline V lookup: CDR1 SGDLS, CDR2 YYNGEE. This CDR3 spans 17 amino acids. V was cut by 2 bases and J by 1 base, with 17 bases left in between. The CDR3 loop reads CASSVPASGAGTDTQYF. CDR3 nucleotide sequence: TGTGCCAGCAGCGTCCCCGCCTCTGGGGCTGGCACAGATACGCAGTATTTT.

This sequence joins TRBV27 and TRBJ2-7; TRBD2 matches 7 bases. Germline CDR1 reads MNHEY; CDR2 reads SMNVEV (reference sequence). V shed 4 bases, J shed 4 bases, and the junction held 4 bases outside the gene matches. The CDR3 runs to 13 residues. The CDR3 DNA reads TGTGCCAGCAGTTCGGGAGGACTTTACGAGCAGTACTTC. Protein sequence: CASSSGGLYEQYF.

The chain carries TRBV4-3 and TRBJ2-7; 7 bases map to TRBD1. V trimming: 1 base; J trimming: 3 bases; junction bases outside the gene matches: 6. The CDR3 length is 15 residues. Germline-derived CDR1 and CDR2 are LGHNA and YSLEER. The CDR3 loop is CASSQGTGNYYEQYF. CDR3 nucleotide sequence: TGCGCCAGCAGCCAAGGGACAGGTAACTACTACGAGCAGTACTTC.

The chain is built from TRBV6-2 or TRBV6-3 and TRBJ1-5, with 7 bases matching TRBD1. The CDR3 has 13 amino acids. CDR1 MNHEY and CDR2 SVGEGT come from the germline V gene. Trimming at V came to 6 bases and at J to 8 bases, leaving 7 bases not matched to a gene. The CDR3 bases are TGTGCCAGCAGCAGACAGGGAATGGAGCCCCAGCATTTT. It codes for CASSRQGMEPQHF.

CDR3 DNA sequence: TGCGCCAGCAGCGAGGACAGGGTGACTGAAGCTTTCTTT. Amino acid sequence: CASSEDRVTEAFF. This chain joins TRBV4-1 and TRBJ1-1; 8 bases match TRBD1. The CDR3 spans 13 residues. V lost 5 bases and J lost 5; bases outside the gene matches: 4. Per the germline V gene, CDR1 is MGHRA and CDR2 is YSYEKL.

The chain recombines TRBV5-6 with TRBJ2-6; the match to TRBD1 covers 11 bases. This CDR3 comprises 19 residues. V lost 6 bases to trimming and J lost 4 bases; unmatched junction nucleotides: 15. Per the germline V gene, CDR1 is SGHDT and CDR2 is YYEEEE. This chain's CDR3 is CASKGAFGQGALGANVLTF. CDR3 coding DNA: TGTGCCAGCAAAGGGGCATTTGGACAGGGGGCGTTGGGGGCCAACGTCCTGACTTTC.

J is TRBJ2-6 and V is TRBV7-3; no reliable D call. This CDR3 spans 13 amino acids. Trimming shortened V by 6 bases and J by 2 bases, and 5 bases separated the two germline ends. Germline lookup yields CDR1 SGHTA and CDR2 FQGTGA. CDR3 region: CASRITGANVLTF. The CDR3 nucleotides read TGTGCCAGCAGAATTACTGGGGCCAACGTCCTGACTTTC. The full variable domain, rest sourced from reference TRBV7-3 and TRBJ2-6, is GAGVSQTPSNKVTEKGKYVELRCDPISGHTALYWYRQSLGQGPEFLIYFQGTGAADDSGLPNDRFFAVRPEGSVSTLKIQRTERGDSAVYLCASRITGANVLTFGAGSRLTVL.

This chain connects TRBV28 to TRBJ1-2; 7 bases match TRBD1. Germline-derived CDR1 and CDR2 are MDHEN and SYDVKM. V gave up 10 bases and J gave up 5 bases; unmatched junction bases: 16. The CDR3 has 15 residues. The CDR3 region is CATAHPGGLVYGYTF. CDR3 sequence (DNA): TGTGCCACGGCTCACCCAGGGGGTTTAGTTTATGGCTACACCTTC.

The CDR3 region is CASSRVTSGGTDTQYF. The CDR3 DNA is TGTGCCAGCAGCCGGGTCACTAGCGGGGGCACAGATACGCAGTATTTT. The chain recombines TRBV4-2 with TRBJ2-3; 10 bases match TRBD2. This CDR3 comprises 16 residues. Germline CDR1 and CDR2: LGHNA and YNFKEQ. The junction had 5 bases not matched to a gene; V was cut back by 4 bases and J by 1 base.